This paragraph reports one TCR beta chain. Trimming shortened V by 3 bases and J by 8 bases, and 13 bases separated the two germline ends. Germline values: CDR1 MNHNS, CDR2 SASEGT. The CDR3 is 13 amino acids. The entry originates in a study of blood T cell repertoires in COVID-19. About the study: The samples span acute and convalescent COVID-19 from the United States, Italy and Spain.

Per the authors' pipeline: For nucleated cells, counts were estimated from reference gene primer amplification. Assay: immunoSEQ multiplex PCR; the TCRdb copy retains only in-frame clones and omits some. V and J calls and clone size are copied from that table; D and trimming were computed from the DNA. The repertoire holds 40,000 to 65,000 clones, with 82% as singletons. This chain links TRBV6-1 with TRBJ1-2; tentative D call: TRBD1 (5 bases). The sequenced sample consisted of peripheral blood. This receptor was taken from a human donor in a cohort sampled during active COVID-19. The CDR3 sequence: CASSEIGEGGYTF. The CDR3 nucleotides are TGTGCCAGCAGTGAGATCGGGGAGGGGGGCTACACCTTC.